The rows below give T cell receptor beta chains drawn from one sample of a study of CD8+CD57+ T cells in acquired aplastic anemia. MiXCR, run by TCRdb on the reads, gives a single entry per CDR3 protein. The sample lists roughly 170,000 distinct CDR3 sequences, about 64% seen once, with 45% in the top ten. Sequencing was carried out using sorted CD4+, CD8+, or CD8+CD57+ T cells (not recorded which) from PBMCs. These receptors came from a human donor in good health. CDR3s include the opening cysteine and the closing phenylalanine or tryptophan. D genes are given only for firm matches. Size is stated for part of the rows, as once, few or many counts, or as a class when the clone is expanded.

TRBJ2-7,TRBV7-9,NA,NA,TGTGCCAGCAACCTTAATGGGGCCGAGCAGTACTTC,CASNLNGAEQYF
TRBJ2-1,TRBV25-1,NA,TRBD2,TGTGCCAACAGTTCCCCCGAGCGAAGCGGGAGTGAGCAGTTCTTC,CANSSPERSGSEQFF
TRBJ2-7,TRBV20-1,NA,TRBD2,TGCAGTGCTAGAGTAGCGGGAGCCTACGAGCAGTACTTC,CSARVAGAYEQYF
TRBJ2-1,TRBV6-6,many,TRBD2,TGTGCCAGCAAGCGGCTAGCGGACTACAATGAGCAGTTCTTC,CASKRLADYNEQFF
TRBJ2-5,TRBV6-6,NA,NA,TGTGCCAGCAGCTTAAGCTTGGACAGGGAGGGGGAGACCCAGTACTTC,CASSLSLDREGETQYF
TRBJ2-1,TRBV7-6,NA,TRBD2,TGTGCCAGCAGCCTTATGGGACTAGCGGGAGAGAGTGAGCAGTTCTTC,CASSLMGLAGESEQFF
TRBJ2-1,TRBV20-1,NA,TRBD1,TGCAGTGCTAGATCGACAGGGTCCTCCTACAATGAGCAGTTCTTC,CSARSTGSSYNEQFF
TRBJ2-5,TRBV7-2,NA,TRBD2,TGTGCCAGCAGCTCTCTGACTAGCGGGGGAGAGACCCAGTACTTC,CASSSLTSGGETQYF
TRBJ2-7,TRBV19,many,NA,TGTGCCAGTAGTACGACAGGCCTTGGGGCCTACGAGCAGTACTTC,CASSTTGLGAYEQYF
TRBJ2-1,TRBV27,once,TRBD2,TGTGCCAGCAGTCCATTATTAGGACTAGCGGGAGCCAATGAGCAGTTCTTC,CASSPLLGLAGANEQFF
TRBJ2-7,TRBV20-1,NA,TRBD2,TGCAGTGCTAGAGAAGGGACTAGTAACGAGCGGTACTTC,CSAREGTSNERYF
TRBJ1-4,TRBV20-1,once,NA,TGCAGTGCTAGAGATTTGGCAGACTCGAGATTCAATGAAAAACTGTTTTTT,CSARDLADSRFNEKLFF
TRBJ1-5,TRBV24-1,NA,NA,TGTGCCACCAGTGATTGGGGGAGCGACGTCCAGCATTTT,CATSDWGSDVQHF
TRBJ2-1,TRBV29-1,many,TRBD1,TGCAGCGGGACCGGGACAGGCGCCACCTACAATGAGCAGTTCTTC,CSGTGTGATYNEQFF
TRBJ2-7,TRBV28,few,NA,TGTGCCAGCAGCGCCCCAGGGTCCCAATACGAGCAGTACTTC,CASSAPGSQYEQYF
TRBJ1-1,TRBV27,NA,TRBD1,TGTGCCAGCAGTTTGCAGGGGGCGCAGGAAGCTTTCTTT,CASSLQGAQEAFF
TRBJ1-1,TRBV4-1,many,TRBD1,TGCGCCAGCAGCCTTCCCGGGACAGCAAACACTGAAGCTTTCTTT,CASSLPGTANTEAFF
TRBJ2-3,TRBV6-2/TRBV6-3,NA,TRBD1,TGTGCCAGTATAGGAACAGGGGGCACAGATACGCAGTATTTT,CASIGTGGTDTQYF
TRBJ1-2,TRBV29-1,many,NA,TGCAGCGCCCTATCAAGCGGCACCCATGGCTACACCTTC,CSALSSGTHGYTF
TRBJ2-1,TRBV12-3/TRBV12-4,NA,TRBD1,TGTGCCAGCAGCCAAGGGACAGCTAAGCAGTTCTTC,CASSQGTAKQFF
TRBJ2-1,TRBV25-1,NA,NA,TGTGCCAGCAGTGCATCCGGGACGCCTGGAGATGAGCAGTTCTTC,CASSASGTPGDEQFF
TRBJ2-7,TRBV30,many,NA,TGTGCCTGGAGTTTGGGCACATCTTTCGACGAGCAGTACTTC,CAWSLGTSFDEQYF
TRBJ2-2,TRBV7-2,once,NA,TGTGCCAGCAGCTCACAGGGATTAGGCACCGGGGAGCTGTTTTTT,CASSSQGLGTGELFF
TRBJ2-1,TRBV19,few,TRBD1,TGTGCCAGTAGTATCCGGGACAGGGGAGGCAATGAGCAGTTCTTC,CASSIRDRGGNEQFF
TRBJ1-2,TRBV6-1,once,TRBD1,TGTGCCATCAGTCCGGGGACAGCCTCCTATGGCTACACCTTC,CAISPGTASYGYTF